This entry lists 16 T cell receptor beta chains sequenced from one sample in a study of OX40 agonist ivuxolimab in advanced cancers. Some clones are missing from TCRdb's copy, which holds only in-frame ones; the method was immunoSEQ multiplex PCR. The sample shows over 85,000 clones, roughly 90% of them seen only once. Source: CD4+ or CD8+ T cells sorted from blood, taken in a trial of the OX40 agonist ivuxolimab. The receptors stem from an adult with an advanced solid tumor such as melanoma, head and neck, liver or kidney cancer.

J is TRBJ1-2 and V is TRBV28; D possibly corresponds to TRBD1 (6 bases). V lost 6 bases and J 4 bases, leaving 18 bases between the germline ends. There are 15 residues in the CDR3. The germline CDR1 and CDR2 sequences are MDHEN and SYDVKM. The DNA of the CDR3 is TGTGCCAGCAGGGGGGGGCTCAACGATGGCTATGGCTACACCTTC. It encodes CASRGGLNDGYGYTF.

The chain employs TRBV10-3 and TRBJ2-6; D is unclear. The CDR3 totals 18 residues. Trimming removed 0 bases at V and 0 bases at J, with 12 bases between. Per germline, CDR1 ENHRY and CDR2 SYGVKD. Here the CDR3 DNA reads TGTGCCATCAGTGAGTCTGGCAGGTTCACCTCTGGGGCCAACGTCCTGACTTTC. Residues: CAISESGRFTSGANVLTF.

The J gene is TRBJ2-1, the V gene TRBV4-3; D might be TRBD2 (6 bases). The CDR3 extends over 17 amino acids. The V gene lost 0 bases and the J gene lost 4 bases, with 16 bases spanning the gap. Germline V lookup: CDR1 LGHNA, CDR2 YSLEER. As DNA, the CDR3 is TGCGCCAGCAGCCAAGAGGTCGGGACTGAGCGTTACAATGAGCAGTTCTTC. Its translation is CASSQEVGTERYNEQFF.

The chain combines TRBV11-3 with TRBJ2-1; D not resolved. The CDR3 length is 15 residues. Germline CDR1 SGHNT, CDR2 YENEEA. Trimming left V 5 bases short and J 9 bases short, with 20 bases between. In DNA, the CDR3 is TGTGCCAGCAGCCAAGGTGCCTTCGGGCGGAGTGAGCAGTTCTTC. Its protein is CASSQGAFGRSEQFF.

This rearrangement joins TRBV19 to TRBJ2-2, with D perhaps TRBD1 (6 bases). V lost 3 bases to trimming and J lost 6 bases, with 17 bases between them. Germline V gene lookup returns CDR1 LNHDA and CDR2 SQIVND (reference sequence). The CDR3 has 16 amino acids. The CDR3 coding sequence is TGTGCCAGTAGTATGGGGGCTGGGCGAGGGGCCGGGGAGCTGTTTTTT. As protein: CASSMGAGRGAGELFF.

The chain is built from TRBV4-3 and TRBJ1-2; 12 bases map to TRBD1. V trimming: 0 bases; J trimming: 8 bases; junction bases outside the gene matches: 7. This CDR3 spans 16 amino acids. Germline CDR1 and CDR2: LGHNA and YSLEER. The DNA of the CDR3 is TGCGCCAGCAGCCAAGACTCCGGGACAGGGGGCCAAGGCTACACCTTC. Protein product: CASSQDSGTGGQGYTF.

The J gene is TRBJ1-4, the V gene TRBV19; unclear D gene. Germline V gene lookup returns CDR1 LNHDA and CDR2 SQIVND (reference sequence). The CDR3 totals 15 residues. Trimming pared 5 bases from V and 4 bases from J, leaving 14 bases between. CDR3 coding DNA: TGTGCCAGTAGTCCTGCGGTGGGTTATAATGAAAAACTGTTTTTT. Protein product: CASSPAVGYNEKLFF.

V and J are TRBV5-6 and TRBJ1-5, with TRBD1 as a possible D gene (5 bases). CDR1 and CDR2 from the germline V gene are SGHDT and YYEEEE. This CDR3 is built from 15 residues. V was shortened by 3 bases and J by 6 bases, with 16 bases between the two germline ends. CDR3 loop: CASSSGPRSPQPQHF. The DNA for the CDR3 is TGTGCCAGCAGCTCGGGACCTCGGTCGCCTCAGCCCCAGCATTTT.

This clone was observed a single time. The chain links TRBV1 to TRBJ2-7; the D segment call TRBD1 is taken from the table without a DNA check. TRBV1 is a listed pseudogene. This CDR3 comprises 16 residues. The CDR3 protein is CTSSQPPGQGPYEQYF. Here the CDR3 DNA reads TGCACCAGCAGCCAACCACCGGGACAGGGGCCCTACGAGCAGTACTTC.

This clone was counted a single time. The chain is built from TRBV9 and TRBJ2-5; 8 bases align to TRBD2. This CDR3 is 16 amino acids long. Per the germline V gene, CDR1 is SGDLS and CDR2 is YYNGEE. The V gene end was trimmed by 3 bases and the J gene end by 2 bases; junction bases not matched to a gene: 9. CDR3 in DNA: TGTGCCAGCAGCGCCCTTGGACTAGCCCATCAAGAGACCCAGTACTTC. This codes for CASSALGLAHQETQYF.

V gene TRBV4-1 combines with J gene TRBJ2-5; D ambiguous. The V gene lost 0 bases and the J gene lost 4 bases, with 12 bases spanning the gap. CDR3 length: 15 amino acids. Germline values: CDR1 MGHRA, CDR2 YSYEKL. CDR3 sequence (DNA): TGCGCCAGCAGCCAAGATCCCGGACCCGGAGAGACCCAGTACTTC. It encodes CASSQDPGPGETQYF.

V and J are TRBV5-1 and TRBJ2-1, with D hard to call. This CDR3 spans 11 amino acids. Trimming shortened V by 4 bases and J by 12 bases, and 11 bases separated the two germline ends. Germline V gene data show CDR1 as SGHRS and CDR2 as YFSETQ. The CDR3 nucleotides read TGCGCCAGCAGCGACGGTCGCGTGCAGTTCTTC. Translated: CASSDGRVQFF.

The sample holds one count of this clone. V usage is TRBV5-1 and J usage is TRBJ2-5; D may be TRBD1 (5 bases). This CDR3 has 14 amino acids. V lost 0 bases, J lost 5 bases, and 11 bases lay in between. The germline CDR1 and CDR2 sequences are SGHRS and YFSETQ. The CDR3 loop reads CASSLGGASETQYF. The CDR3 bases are TGCGCCAGCAGCTTGGGGGGCGCTTCCGAGACCCAGTACTTC.

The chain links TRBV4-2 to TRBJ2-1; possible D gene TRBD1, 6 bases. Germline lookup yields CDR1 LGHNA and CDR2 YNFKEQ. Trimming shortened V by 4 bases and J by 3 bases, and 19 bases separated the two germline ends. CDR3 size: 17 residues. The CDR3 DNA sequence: TGTGCCAGCAGCCGGAGCATTGGTTCGGGACACTACAATGAGCAGTTCTTC. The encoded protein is CASSRSIGSGHYNEQFF.

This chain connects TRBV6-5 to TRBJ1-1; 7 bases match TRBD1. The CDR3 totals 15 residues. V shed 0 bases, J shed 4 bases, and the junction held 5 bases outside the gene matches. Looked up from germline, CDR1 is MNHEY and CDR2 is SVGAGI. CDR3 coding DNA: TGTGCCAGCAGTTACTCCTACAGGGGAAGCACTGAAGCTTTCTTT. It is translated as CASSYSYRGSTEAFF.

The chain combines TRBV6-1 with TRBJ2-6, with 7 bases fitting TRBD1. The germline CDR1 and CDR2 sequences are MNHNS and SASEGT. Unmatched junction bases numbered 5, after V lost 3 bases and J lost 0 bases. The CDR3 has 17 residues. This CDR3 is CASSEDRSYSGANVLTF. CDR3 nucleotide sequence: TGTGCCAGCAGTGAGGACAGGTCCTACTCTGGGGCCAACGTCCTGACTTTC.